This T cell receptor beta chain was captured in a study of T cells in Graves' hyperthyroidism and ophthalmopathy (dated by TCRdb to the late 2010s). Regarding the complete study: Peripheral blood samples were taken at initial diagnosis, before any treatment was given. To identify TCR V-J signatures that set the groups apart, the researchers used a discovery cohort of about a hundred patients, made up of 43 with Graves' ophthalmopathy and about 55 with stable Graves' hyperthyroidism. An independent validation cohort of 18 to 20 hyperthyroidism patients and roughly 16 patients who later progressed to ophthalmopathy tested prospective prediction of ophthalmopathy. For training and testing, the 80 to 100 patients in the discovery cohort were randomly divided in a 7:3 ratio. In about 6 Graves' hyperthyroidism patients, the study also compared T-cell repertoires from thyroid tissue with T-cell repertoires from blood. Once sampling was done, hyperthyroidism patients were given methimazole at a starting dose of 30 mg daily, whereas ophthalmopathy patients were given high-dose intravenous methylprednisolone. TCR Vbeta CDR3 sequencing of approximately 140 peripheral blood samples (over 40 ophthalmopathy, 75 to 85 hyperthyroidism and 17 progressor patients) is reported in the paper.

The V and J ends are trimmed by 5 bases and 4 bases, leaving 20 bases between them. CDR3 length: 17 amino acids, cysteine to phenylalanine. The read is trimmed to its CDR3 DNA, 51 bases read in frame from base 1. The germline V gene (reference sequence) yields SEHNR for CDR1 and FQNEAQ for CDR2. With respect to this clonotype: The antigen it recognizes is unknown. It has no much larger one-base neighbor in the sample; base qualities were not kept.

Graves' hyperthyroidism was defined as stable when no progression to ophthalmopathy occurred over 18 months of follow-up. The hyperthyroidism patients were between 18 and 65 years old and newly diagnosed, with a disease duration of less than 2 months. The study excluded patients with uncontrolled infections, other autoimmune diseases, pregnancy or lactation. Diagnoses relied on clinical symptoms, serum thyroxine and TRAb, thyroid ultrasound and orbital computed tomography. Ficoll-Paque density gradient centrifugation was used to isolate PBMCs from 9.5 to 10 ml of fresh peripheral blood. Total RNA was extracted with Trizol reagent, and quality was checked on an Agilent 2100 Bioanalyzer. Overall results and qualifications from the work: A 13 V-J signature model separated ophthalmopathy from stable hyperthyroidism, with about 88% sensitivity and around 84% specificity in cross-validation and 80%/75% in testing. In validation, the model predicted progression to ophthalmopathy with approximately 71% sensitivity and about 72% specificity, a median of about six months before onset. No statistical method was used to set the sample size in advance, and investigators knew the group allocation. Most expanded thyroid clonotypes (frequency above 0.001) were also found in blood, which suggests that blood repertoires may mirror thyroid immune responses.

TCR beta CDR3 regions were amplified from RNA transcripts. A first-round RT-PCR of the TCR CDR3 used the HTBI primer set with the Qiagen OneStep RT-PCR kit. Libraries were constructed in a second round of multiplex PCR, after which size selection and purification were performed. Sequencing of the libraries was done on an Illumina HiSeq2000 using paired-end 100 bp reads. Per the original workflow: SOAPnuke was used to process the raw data, throwing out any read that contained adapters or uncalled bases, had a mean Phred below 15, or lacked an exact constant-primer or identifier match. COPE v1.2.5 was used to merge the high-quality paired reads, and each unique nucleotide sequence was defined as a clonotype. MiTCR v1.1 was used to align clonotypes to the IMGT TRBV, TRBD and TRBJ reference segments. Only V-J combinations with frequency above 0.0001, covering roughly 99% of repertoires, were analysed. A TCS score was defined as the ratio of F50 (clonal expansion) to E x V (chaos), with BLOSUM62-based TCRdist applied between CDR3 peptides within each V-J. Welch's t-statistics and random forest reduced roughly 500 V-J features to 13, which were used in a naive Bayes classifier (R e1071). Clones were called with MiXCR by TCRdb after fastp trimmed the public reads at Q25, and only in-frame beta chains were retained. Every distinct CDR3 protein forms one entry, paired with its most common genes and DNA. These V and J calls rely on TCRdb rather than the paper's analysis. The sample yields about 210,000 distinct CDR3 sequences; over 15% were counted once. Approximately 50% of the sample is held by the ten biggest clonotypes.

The sequencing sample was made of blood. Rearrangement joined TRBV7-9 to TRBJ1-4, with TRBD1 perhaps the D gene, on 5 matching bases. The TCR sequence derives from a man aged 50 to 60 with Graves' hyperthyroidism. The nucleotide sequence is given as TGTGCCAGCAGCCCCCCGGTGGGGGGGAAAAATAATGAAAAACTGTTTTTT. The encoded protein is CASSPPVGGKNNEKLFF.